This T cell receptor beta chain was sequenced during a study of control samples from healthy donors and cancer patients. CDR1 is KGHSH and CDR2 is LQKENI in the germline V gene. V lost 10 bases and J 1 base, leaving 4 bases between the germline ends. This CDR3 region has 11 residues. Using immunoSEQ multiplex PCR, the repertoire was profiled, and TCRdb retains in-frame clones only, with some absent. The sample has approximately 53,000 clones, 80% to 95% seen once. The TCR was taken from a man under 40 with colorectal cancer. Sequencing was performed on PBMCs. The V gene is TRBV18, the J gene TRBJ2-2; D unclear. CDR3 sequence reads: CATQNTGELFF. The DNA for the CDR3 is TGTGCCACCCAGAACACCGGGGAGCTGTTTTTT. The variable domain in full, completed from reference TRBV18 and TRBJ2-2, reads NAGVMQNPRHLVRRRGQEARLRCSPMKGHSHVYWYRQLPEEGLKFMVYLQKENIIDESGMPKERFSAEFPKEGPSILRIQQVVRGDSAAYFCATQNTGELFFGEGSRLTVL.